This T cell receptor beta chain is from a study of T-cell reconstitution after alpha-beta-depleted transplantation in children. The table lists this clonotype with many counts. Per germline, CDR1 SGHRS and CDR2 YFSETQ. The CDR3 totals 16 residues. Trimming shortened V by 5 bases and J by 5 bases, and 22 bases separated the two germline ends. A library of TCRbeta sequences, prepared with unique molecular identifiers, was generated. In TCRdb, the PCR reads were re-called with MiXCR into one record per CDR3 protein. This repertoire shows 350,000 to 500,000 distinct CDR3 sequences, approximately 42% found once; its top ten account for 25% to 30%.

This material consisted of PBMCs, taken before TCRalphabeta/CD19-depleted stem cell transplant. J is TRBJ1-1 and V is TRBV5-1; tentatively, D is TRBD1 (6 bases). The clonotype originates from a girl under 10 years old with aplastic anemia, due to receive a stem cell transplant. The CDR3: CASRPTGEVGPTEAFF. The CDR3 DNA reads TGCGCCAGCAGACCGACAGGTGAGGTGGGCCCGACTGAAGCTTTCTTT. The full variable domain, with the rest looked up from reference TRBV5-1 and TRBJ1-1, is KAGVTQTPRYLIKTRGQQVTLSCSPISGHRSVSWYQQTPGQGLQFLFEYFSETQRNKGNFPGRFSGRQFSNSRSEMNVSTLELGDSALYLCASRPTGEVGPTEAFFGQGTRLTVV.